The clone carrying this T cell receptor beta chain was picked up a small number of times. These data come from a study of low-dose radiotherapy and immunotherapy resistance in tumors. The time point was: after trial treatment. Treatment noted: LDRT plus nivolumab, ipilimumab, low-dose cyclophosphamide and aspirin (RACIN trial). TCR amplification involved 20 PCR cycles with a constant-region primer and V-primer adapter. TCRdb processed the reads anew with MiXCR; each CDR3 protein has one entry. The sample has 40,000 to 65,000 distinct CDR3 sequences; approximately 33% are singletons. V lost 3 bases and J lost 2; bases outside the gene matches: 1. The CDR3 loop spans 13 amino acids. The germline V gene encodes CDR1 SQVTM and CDR2 ANQGSEA.

V usage is TRBV29-1 and J usage is TRBJ1-2; the match to TRBD1 covers 9 bases. The origin of this receptor is a male donor with rectosigmoid adenocarcinoma. The sample here was PBMCs, taken after low-dose radiotherapy plus immunotherapy. The CDR3 sequence is CSVDDRGNYGYTF. DNA for the CDR3: TGCAGCGTTGACGACAGGGGGAACTATGGCTACACCTTC. Using reference TRBV29-1 and TRBJ1-2 for the parts outside the CDR3, the full variable domain is SAVISQKPSRDICQRGTSLTIQCQVDSQVTMMFWYRQQPGQSLTLIATANQGSEATYESGFVIDKFPISRPNLTFSTLTVSNMSPEDSSIYLCSVDDRGNYGYTFGSGTRLTVV.